A selection of T cell receptor beta chains follows, all from one sample in a study of T cell responses to AZD1222 COVID-19 vaccine. The method was immunoSEQ multiplex PCR; TCRdb's version includes in-frame clones alone and lacks a portion of them. The data show 180,000 or so clones, 85% to 95% seen once. The sample in question was peripheral blood, obtained on day 0 of AZD1222 vaccination. Receptors were obtained from an adult in good health. The CDR3 runs from the conserved cysteine through the conserved F or W. Each record gives: V gene, J gene, clone size, D gene, CDR3 DNA, CDR3 protein. A D gene is named only where the DNA matches it firmly. The size field is filled for only some rows; it gives once, few, many or a size class.

TRBV18	TRBJ1-3	-	-	TGTGCCAGCTCACCTCGACGGACTAACTCTGGAAACACCATATATTTT	CASSPRRTNSGNTIYF
TRBV2	TRBJ2-1	-	-	TGTGCCAGCGGGCCCAATGAGCAGTTCTTC	CASGPNEQFF
TRBV7-8	TRBJ2-7	-	-	TGTGCCAGCAGCCACCCCCAGACAACCTACGAGCAGTACTTC	CASSHPQTTYEQYF
TRBV5-4	TRBJ1-1	-	-	TGTGCCAGCAGCCCCCAGGTGAACACTGAAGCTTTCTTT	CASSPQVNTEAFF
TRBV6-5	TRBJ1-2	-	-	TGTGCCAGCAGTTTGACAGGATATGGCTACACCTTC	CASSLTGYGYTF
TRBV7-3	TRBJ1-5	-	TRBD1	TGTGCCAGCAGTACACAGGGGGCACCCAATCAGCCCCAGCATTTT	CASSTQGAPNQPQHF
TRBV28	TRBJ1-6	-	-	TGTGCCAGCAGGCCGTCCGACGGCGACAATTCACCCCTCCACTTT	CASRPSDGDNSPLHF
TRBV9	TRBJ2-5	-	-	TGTGCCAGCAGCCCCTCACCGGAAGAGACCCAGTACTTC	CASSPSPEETQYF
TRBV7-9	TRBJ2-1	-	-	TGTGCCAGCAGCCGGGTTAATGAGCAGTTCTTC	CASSRVNEQFF
TRBV19	TRBJ1-2	-	-	TGTGCCAGTAGACGATGGACAGAAAAGATCTATCGCTACACCTTC	CASRRWTEKIYRYTF
TRBV11-2	TRBJ1-1	-	TRBD1	TGTGCCAGCAGCTTAGGGACAGGGGCCGAAGCTTTCTTT	CASSLGTGAEAFF
TRBV7-8	TRBJ1-1	-	-	TGTGCCAGCAGAGGCGGGCAGACGAACACTGAAGCTTTCTTT	CASRGGQTNTEAFF
TRBV28	TRBJ1-2	-	-	TGTGCCAGCAGTTTAGGGCAGGGAGACTATGGCTACACCTTC	CASSLGQGDYGYTF
TRBV19	TRBJ1-2	-	-	TGTGCCAGTAGTATAGGGGCAGGGGATGGCTACACCTTC	CASSIGAGDGYTF
TRBV5-1	TRBJ2-7	-	-	TGCGCCAGCAGCGCCCCCCCGAGCTACGAGCAGTACTTC	CASSAPPSYEQYF
TRBV29-1	TRBJ2-7	-	TRBD1	TGCAGCGTACTGACAGGGGAAGGCTACGAGCAGTACTTC	CSVLTGEGYEQYF
TRBV11-2	TRBJ2-7	-	TRBD1	TGTGCCAGCTTGGTGGGACAGGGGTCCTACGAGCAGTACTTC	CASLVGQGSYEQYF
TRBV30	TRBJ2-6	-	TRBD2	TGTGCCTGGAGTGTTTTCGACTCCCCTCTGGCGGGAGGGACCGGGGCCAACGTCCTGACTTTC	CAWSVFDSPLAGGTGANVLTF
TRBV13	TRBJ1-1	-	-	TGTGCCAGCAGCTTGGACACCCGAGGGACTGAAGCTTTCTTT	CASSLDTRGTEAFF
TRBV5-1	TRBJ1-2	-	-	TGCGCCAGCAGCTTGGACGGGGCTAACTATGGCTACACCTTC	CASSLDGANYGYTF
TRBV5-4	TRBJ2-4	once	-	TGTGCCAGCAGCGAAGACGGGGGAGCCAAAAACATTCAGTACTTC	CASSEDGGAKNIQYF
TRBV29-1	TRBJ2-5	-	-	TGCAGCGTTGAAGTATCCGGCGCGGTTCGAGAGACCCAGTACTTC	CSVEVSGAVRETQYF
TRBV10-3	TRBJ2-2	-	-	TGTGCCATCAGCCCTTCGGCCGGGGAGCTGTTTTTT	CAISPSAGELFF
TRBV4-1	TRBJ1-2	-	-	TGCGCCAGCAGCCTAGGGTATGTCGGGAATCACACCTTC	CASSLGYVGNHTF
TRBV15	TRBJ1-5	-	-	TGTGCCACCAGCAGCCCTTCCAGCAATCAGCCCCAGCATTTT	CATSSPSSNQPQHF
TRBV30	TRBJ1-2	-	-	TGTGCCTGGAGCCCACTAGAAGGGCCTGGCTACACCTTC	CAWSPLEGPGYTF
TRBV18	TRBJ2-5	-	TRBD2	TGTGCCAGCTCACCTCTACTAGCGGGAGGCCCGGGGAAGAAGACCCAGTACTTC	CASSPLLAGGPGKKTQYF
TRBV6-4	TRBJ1-2	-	TRBD1	TGTGCCAGCAGTGACTCTGGGACAGGAAAGGCCTACACCTTC	CASSDSGTGKAYTF
TRBV24-1	TRBJ2-7	-	TRBD1	TGTGCCGTCAACAGGGGACCTTCCTACGAGCAGTACTTC	CAVNRGPSYEQYF
TRBV27	TRBJ1-5	-	TRBD1	TGTGCCAGCGGACAGGGGGGAGGTCAGCCCCAGCATTTT	CASGQGGGQPQHF
TRBV6-1	TRBJ2-5	-	TRBD2	TGTGCCAGCAGTGATCTAGCGGGAGGGCCGGAGACCCAGTACTTC	CASSDLAGGPETQYF
TRBV6-5	TRBJ1-5	-	-	TGTGCCAGCACGCCTACAGGAAATCAGCCCCAGCATTTT	CASTPTGNQPQHF